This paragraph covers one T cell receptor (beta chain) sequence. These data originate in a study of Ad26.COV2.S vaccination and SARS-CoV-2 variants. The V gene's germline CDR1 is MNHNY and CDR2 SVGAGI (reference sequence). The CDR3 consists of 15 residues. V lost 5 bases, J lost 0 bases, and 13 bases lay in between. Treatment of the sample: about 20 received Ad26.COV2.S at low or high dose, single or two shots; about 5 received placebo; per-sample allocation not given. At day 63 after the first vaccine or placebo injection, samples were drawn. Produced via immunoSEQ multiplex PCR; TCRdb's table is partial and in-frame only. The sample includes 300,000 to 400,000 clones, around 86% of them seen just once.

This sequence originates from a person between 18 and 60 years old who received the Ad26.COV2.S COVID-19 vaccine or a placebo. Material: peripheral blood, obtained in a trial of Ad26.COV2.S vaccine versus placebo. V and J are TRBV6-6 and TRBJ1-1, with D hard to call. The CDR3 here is CASSTQNLLNTEAFF. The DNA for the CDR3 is TGTGCCAGCAGTACTCAAAACCTCCTGAACACTGAAGCTTTCTTT.